Below, 2 T cell receptor beta chains from the same sample are listed, as sequenced in a study of blood T cell repertoires in COVID-19. The data were produced by immunoSEQ multiplex PCR, yet TCRdb's version contains in-frame clones alone and is incomplete. The sample carries about 91,000 clones, 70% to 90% recorded once. Sequencing was performed on peripheral blood. Receptors were obtained from an elderly woman with active COVID-19.

The rearrangement links TRBV29-1 to TRBJ1-2; TRBD1 agrees at 8 bases. V lost 5 bases, J lost 10 bases, and 6 bases stayed unmatched. There are 11 residues in the CDR3. The germline gives CDR1 SQVTM, CDR2 ANQGSEA. CDR3 in DNA: TGCAGCGTTCCCAAGGACAGGGCCTACACCTTC. Translated: CSVPKDRAYTF.

The V gene is TRBV29-1, the J gene TRBJ1-1; 7 nucleotides align to TRBD1. This CDR3 region has 13 residues. Trimming removed 6 bases from V and 2 bases from J; junction bases left unmatched: 6. Germline lookup yields CDR1 SQVTM and CDR2 ANQGSEA. Here the CDR3 reads CSVSDRANTEAFF. The DNA of the CDR3 is TGCAGCGTATCAGACAGGGCAAACACTGAAGCTTTCTTT.